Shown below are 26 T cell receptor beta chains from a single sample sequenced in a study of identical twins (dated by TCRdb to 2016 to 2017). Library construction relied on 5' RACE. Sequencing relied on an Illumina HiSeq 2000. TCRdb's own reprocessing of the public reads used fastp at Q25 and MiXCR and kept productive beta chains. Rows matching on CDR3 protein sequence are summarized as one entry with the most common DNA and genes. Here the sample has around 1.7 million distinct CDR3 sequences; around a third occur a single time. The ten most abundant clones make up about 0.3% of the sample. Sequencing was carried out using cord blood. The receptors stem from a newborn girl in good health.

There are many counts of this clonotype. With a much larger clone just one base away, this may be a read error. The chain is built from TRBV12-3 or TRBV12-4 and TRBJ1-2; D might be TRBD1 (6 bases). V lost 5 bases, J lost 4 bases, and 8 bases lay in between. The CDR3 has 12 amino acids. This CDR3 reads CASSKQGYGYTF. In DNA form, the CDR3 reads TGTGCCAGCAGTAAACAGGGCTATGGCTACACCTTC.

The CDR3 reads CSARKPGTPLVGQFF. CDR3 nucleotide sequence: TGCAGTGCTAGGAAACCGGGGACTCCACTGGTCGGGCAGTTCTTC. The chain carries TRBV20-1 and TRBJ2-1; possibly TRBD2 for D (6 bases). The germline CDR1 and CDR2 sequences are DFQATT and SNEGSKA (reference sequence). The V end lost 3 bases, the J end lost 12 bases, and 24 bases lay between the germline ends. CDR3 size: 15 residues.

CDR3 sequence: CASSVIGTSDEQYF. DNA for the CDR3: TGTGCCAGCAGCGTAATAGGGACGTCCGACGAGCAGTACTTC. V usage is TRBV9 and J usage is TRBJ2-7; D might be TRBD1 or TRBD2, each matching 5 bases. Trimming pared 1 base from V and 5 bases from J, leaving 13 bases between. The CDR3 runs 14 residues. Germline assignment: CDR1 SGDLS and CDR2 YYNGEE.

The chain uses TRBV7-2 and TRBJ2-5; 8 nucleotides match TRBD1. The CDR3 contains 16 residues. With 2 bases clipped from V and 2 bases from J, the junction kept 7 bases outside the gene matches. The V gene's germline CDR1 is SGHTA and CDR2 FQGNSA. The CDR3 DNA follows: TGTGCCAGCAGCTTATCCTCCGGGACAGGTCAAGAGACCCAGTACTTC. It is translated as CASSLSSGTGQETQYF.

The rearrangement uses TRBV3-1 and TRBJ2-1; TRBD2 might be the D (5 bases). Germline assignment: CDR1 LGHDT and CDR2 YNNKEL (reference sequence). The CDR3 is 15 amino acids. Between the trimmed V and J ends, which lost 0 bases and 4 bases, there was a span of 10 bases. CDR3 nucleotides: TGTGCCAGCAGCCAAGACGGGGTCGGGTACAATGAGCAGTTCTTC. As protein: CASSQDGVGYNEQFF.

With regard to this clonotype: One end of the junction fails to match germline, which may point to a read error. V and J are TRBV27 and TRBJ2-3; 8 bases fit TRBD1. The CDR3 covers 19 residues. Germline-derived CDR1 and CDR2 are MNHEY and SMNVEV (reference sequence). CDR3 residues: CVSSLQGELDGTRRDTQYF. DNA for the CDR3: TGTGTCAGCAGTTTACAGGGGGAGTTAGACGGAACGAGAAGAGATACGCAGTATTTT.

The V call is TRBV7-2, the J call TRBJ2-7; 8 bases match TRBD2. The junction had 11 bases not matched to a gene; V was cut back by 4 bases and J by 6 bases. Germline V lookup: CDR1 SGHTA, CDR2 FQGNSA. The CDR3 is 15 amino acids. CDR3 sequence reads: CASSWDSGTSLEQYF. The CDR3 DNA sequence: TGTGCCAGCAGCTGGGACTCCGGGACTAGTCTCGAGCAGTACTTC.

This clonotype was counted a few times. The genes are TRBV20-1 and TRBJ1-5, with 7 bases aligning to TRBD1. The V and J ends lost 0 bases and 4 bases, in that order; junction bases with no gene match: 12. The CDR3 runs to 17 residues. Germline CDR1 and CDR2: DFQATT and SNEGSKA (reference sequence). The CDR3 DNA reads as TGCAGTGCTAGAGAAGGCGTCAGGGGGTATTGGAATCAGCCCCAGCATTTT. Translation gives CSAREGVRGYWNQPQHF.

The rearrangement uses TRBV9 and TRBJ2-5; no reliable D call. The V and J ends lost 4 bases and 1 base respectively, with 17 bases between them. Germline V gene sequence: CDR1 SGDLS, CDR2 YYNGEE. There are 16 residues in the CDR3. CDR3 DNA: TGTGCCAGCAGCCCCCGTGGAGCGTCTGCCCAAGAGACCCAGTACTTC. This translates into CASSPRGASAQETQYF.

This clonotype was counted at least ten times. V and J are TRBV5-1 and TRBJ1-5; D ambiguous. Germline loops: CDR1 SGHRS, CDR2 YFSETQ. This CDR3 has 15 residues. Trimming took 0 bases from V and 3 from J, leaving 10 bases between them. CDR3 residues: CASSLVSGVNQPQHF. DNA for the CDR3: TGCGCCAGCAGCTTGGTGTCCGGGGTCAATCAGCCCCAGCATTTT.

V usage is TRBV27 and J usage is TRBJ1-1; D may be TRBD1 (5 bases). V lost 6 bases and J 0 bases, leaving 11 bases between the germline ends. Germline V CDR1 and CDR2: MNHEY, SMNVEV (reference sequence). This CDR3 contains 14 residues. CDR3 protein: CASRIGHLNTEAFF. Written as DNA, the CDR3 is TGTGCCAGCAGGATTGGACACCTGAACACTGAAGCTTTCTTT.

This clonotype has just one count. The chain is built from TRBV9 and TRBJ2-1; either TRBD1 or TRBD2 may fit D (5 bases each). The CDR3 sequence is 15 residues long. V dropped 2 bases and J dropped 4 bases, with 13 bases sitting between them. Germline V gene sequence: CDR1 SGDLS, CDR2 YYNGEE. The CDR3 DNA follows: TGTGCCAGCAGCGTCACCGGGACCAATTACAATGAGCAGTTCTTC. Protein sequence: CASSVTGTNYNEQFF.

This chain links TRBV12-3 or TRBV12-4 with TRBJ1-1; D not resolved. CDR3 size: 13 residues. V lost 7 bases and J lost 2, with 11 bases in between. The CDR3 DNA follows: TGTGCCAGCACCCCCGGCAGCAACACTGAAGCTTTCTTT. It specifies CASTPGSNTEAFF.

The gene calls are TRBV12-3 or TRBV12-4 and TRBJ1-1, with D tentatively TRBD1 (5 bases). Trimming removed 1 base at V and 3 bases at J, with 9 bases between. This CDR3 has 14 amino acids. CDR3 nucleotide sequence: TGTGCCAGCAGTTTAGGAGGGGCCTACACTGAAGCTTTCTTT. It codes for CASSLGGAYTEAFF.

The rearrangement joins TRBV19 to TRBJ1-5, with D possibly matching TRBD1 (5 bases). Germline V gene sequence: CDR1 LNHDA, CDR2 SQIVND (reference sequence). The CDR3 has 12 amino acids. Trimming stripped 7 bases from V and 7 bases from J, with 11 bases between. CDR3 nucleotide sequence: TGTGCCAGTACCATCGGGGGGCAGCCCCAGCATTTT. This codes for CASTIGGQPQHF. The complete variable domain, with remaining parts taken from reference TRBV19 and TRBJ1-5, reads DGGITQSPKYLFRKEGQNVTLSCEQNLNHDAMYWYRQDPGQGLRLIYYSQIVNDFQKGDIAEGYSVSREKKESFPLTVTSAQKNPTAFYLCASTIGGQPQHFGDGTRLSIL.

CDR3 sequence: CSARTKPLRDGYGYTF. The CDR3 nucleotides read TGCAGTGCTAGAACGAAACCCCTTCGGGACGGCTATGGCTACACCTTC. This sequence joins TRBV20-1 and TRBJ1-2; D might be TRBD1 (5 bases). V gave up 2 bases and J gave up 4 bases, with 20 bases separating them. CDR1 and CDR2 from the germline V gene are DFQATT and SNEGSKA (reference sequence). The CDR3 runs to 16 residues.

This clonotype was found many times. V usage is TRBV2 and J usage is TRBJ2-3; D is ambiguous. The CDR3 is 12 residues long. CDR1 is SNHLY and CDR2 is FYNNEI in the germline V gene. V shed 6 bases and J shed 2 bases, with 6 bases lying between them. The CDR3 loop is CASSGVTDTQYF. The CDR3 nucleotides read TGTGCCAGCAGCGGAGTCACAGATACGCAGTATTTT.

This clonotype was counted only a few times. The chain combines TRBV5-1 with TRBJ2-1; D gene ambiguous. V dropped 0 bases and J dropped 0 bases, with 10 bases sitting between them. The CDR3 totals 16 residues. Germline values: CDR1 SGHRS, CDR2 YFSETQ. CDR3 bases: TGCGCCAGCAGCTTGGCCGGAGACGCCTCCTACAATGAGCAGTTCTTC. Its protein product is CASSLAGDASYNEQFF.

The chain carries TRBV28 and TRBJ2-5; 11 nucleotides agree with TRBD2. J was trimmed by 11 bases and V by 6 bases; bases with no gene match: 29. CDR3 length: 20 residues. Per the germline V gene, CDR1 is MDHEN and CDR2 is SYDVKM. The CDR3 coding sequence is TGTGCCAGCAGGCGACCTTCTAGCGGGAGGCTGTCCCTCCCGAGGAATGAGCAGTACTTC. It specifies CASRRPSSGRLSLPRNEQYF.

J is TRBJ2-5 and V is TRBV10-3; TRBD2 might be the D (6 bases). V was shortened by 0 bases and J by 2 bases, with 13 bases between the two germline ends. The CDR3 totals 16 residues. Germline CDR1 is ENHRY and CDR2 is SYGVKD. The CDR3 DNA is TGTGCCATCAGTGAGTCGCGGGAATCCCCTCAAGAGACCCAGTACTTC. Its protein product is CAISESRESPQETQYF.

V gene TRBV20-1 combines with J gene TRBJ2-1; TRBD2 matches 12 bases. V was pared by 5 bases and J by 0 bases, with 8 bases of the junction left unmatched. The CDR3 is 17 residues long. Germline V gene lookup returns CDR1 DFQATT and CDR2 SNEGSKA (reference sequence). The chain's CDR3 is CSAPRLAGASSYNEQFF. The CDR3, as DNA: TGCAGTGCTCCCCGACTAGCGGGGGCAAGCTCCTACAATGAGCAGTTCTTC.

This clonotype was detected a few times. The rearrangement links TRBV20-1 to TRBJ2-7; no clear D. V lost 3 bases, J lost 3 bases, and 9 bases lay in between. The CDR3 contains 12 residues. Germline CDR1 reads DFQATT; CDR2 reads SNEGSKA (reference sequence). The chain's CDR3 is CSASDAGYEQYF. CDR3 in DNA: TGCAGTGCTAGTGACGCAGGCTACGAGCAGTACTTC.

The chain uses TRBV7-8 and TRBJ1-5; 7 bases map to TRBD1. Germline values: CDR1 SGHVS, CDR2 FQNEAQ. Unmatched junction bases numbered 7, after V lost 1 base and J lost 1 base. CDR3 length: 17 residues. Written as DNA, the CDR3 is TGTGCCAGCAGCTTAGTTGTGACAGGGCAGAGCAATCAGCCCCAGCATTTT. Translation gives CASSLVVTGQSNQPQHF.

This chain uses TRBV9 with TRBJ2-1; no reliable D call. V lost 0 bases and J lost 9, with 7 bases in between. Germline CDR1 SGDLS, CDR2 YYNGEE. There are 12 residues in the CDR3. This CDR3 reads CASSVDKGEQFF. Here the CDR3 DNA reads TGTGCCAGCAGCGTAGATAAGGGTGAGCAGTTCTTC.

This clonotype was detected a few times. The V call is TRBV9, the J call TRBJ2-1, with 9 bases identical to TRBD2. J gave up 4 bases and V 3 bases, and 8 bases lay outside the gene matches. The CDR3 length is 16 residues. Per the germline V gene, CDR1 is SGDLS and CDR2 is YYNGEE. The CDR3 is CASSALSGRYYNEQFF. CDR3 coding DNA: TGTGCCAGCAGCGCCCTAAGCGGGAGGTATTACAATGAGCAGTTCTTC.

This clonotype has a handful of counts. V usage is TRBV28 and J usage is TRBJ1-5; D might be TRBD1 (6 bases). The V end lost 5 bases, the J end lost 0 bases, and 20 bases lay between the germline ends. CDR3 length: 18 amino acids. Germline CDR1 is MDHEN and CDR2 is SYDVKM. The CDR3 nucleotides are TGTGCCAGCAGTGAGCCCCCCTTGGGGGCTTATAGCAATCAGCCCCAGCATTTT. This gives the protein CASSEPPLGAYSNQPQHF.